These T cell receptor beta chains were read from a single sample in a study of untreated major depressive disorder. The table came from immunoSEQ multiplex PCR; TCRdb's copy has only in-frame clones and leaves some out. The table shows 20,000 or so clones, with roughly 86% occurring only once. The sample comprised CD4+ T cells from PBMCs. Source of these receptors: a woman aged 25 to 45 in good health. CDR3s include the opening cysteine and the closing phenylalanine or tryptophan. D genes are given only for firm matches. Some rows have no size entry. The others give once, few or many, or a class for an expanded clone.

J gene | V gene | clone size | D gene | CDR3 DNA | CDR3 protein
TRBJ2-5 | TRBV19 | NA | NA | TGTGCCAGTAGTATGGGGGAGACCCAGTACTTC | CASSMGETQYF
TRBJ1-2 | TRBV30 | NA | NA | TGTGCCTGGAGTCCCGGAACACAGGGTTATGGCTACACCTTC | CAWSPGTQGYGYTF
TRBJ2-3 | TRBV9 | NA | TRBD1 | TGTGCCAGCAGCCCCCTCTCCGGCAGGGGGACAGATACGCAGTATTTT | CASSPLSGRGTDTQYF
TRBJ1-5 | TRBV4-2 | NA | TRBD1 | TGTGCCAGCAGCCAAGTGAGGTTCCAGGGGGTGGGCAATCAGCCCCAGCATTTT | CASSQVRFQGVGNQPQHF
TRBJ2-7 | TRBV19 | NA | TRBD1 | TGTGCCAGTAGTATAGAAGGCAGGGGGCACGAGCAGTACTTC | CASSIEGRGHEQYF
TRBJ1-6 | TRBV30 | NA | NA | TGTGCCTGGAGTGGCTCCCTTAGGGGTTCACCCCTCCACTTT | CAWSGSLRGSPLHF
TRBJ1-2 | TRBV28 | NA | TRBD1 | TGTGCCAGCAGCCTTGGGACAGAAAGTGCTTATGGCTACACCTTC | CASSLGTESAYGYTF
TRBJ2-7 | TRBV5-6 | NA | NA | TGTGCCAGCAGCTTCGGCAGGGGCTCGCTCGAGCAGTACTTC | CASSFGRGSLEQYF
TRBJ2-1 | TRBV5-6 | NA | TRBD1 | TGTGCCAGCAGCTTGGAGACAGGGTCGTTGGGCAATGAGCAGTTCTTC | CASSLETGSLGNEQFF
TRBJ2-4 | TRBV6-1 | NA | NA | TGTGCCAGCAGACCCGACAGGAGAAACATTCAGTACTTC | CASRPDRRNIQYF
TRBJ1-6 | TRBV27 | NA | NA | TGTGCCAGCTCATTCAGGGGATTGAGCTCCTATAATTCACCCCTCCACTTT | CASSFRGLSSYNSPLHF
TRBJ1-5 | TRBV19 | NA | NA | TGTGCCAGCGCCACAGGGTCGATCAATCAGCCCCAGCATTTT | CASATGSINQPQHF
TRBJ2-5 | TRBV6-1 | NA | NA | TGTGCCAGCAGCCCAGGGTCTTCGGGAGAGACCCAGTACTTC | CASSPGSSGETQYF
TRBJ1-2 | TRBV10-3 | NA | NA | TGTGCCATCAGTGAGGAGGGACGGAATGGCTACACCTTC | CAISEEGRNGYTF
TRBJ1-1 | TRBV6-1 | NA | NA | TGTGCCAGCAATGGGTGGCAGAACACTGAAGCTTTCTTT | CASNGWQNTEAFF
TRBJ1-5 | TRBV11-2 | NA | NA | TGTGCCAGCAGCTTATACGGGTCCAATCAGCCCCAGCATTTT | CASSLYGSNQPQHF
TRBJ2-7 | TRBV11-2 | NA | NA | TGTGCCAGCAGCACAAACCCCCCCTATTACGAGCAGTACTTC | CASSTNPPYYEQYF
TRBJ1-2 | TRBV27 | NA | NA | TGTGCCAGCAGTTTATCGAGGAACTATGGCTACACCTTC | CASSLSRNYGYTF
TRBJ2-3 | TRBV7-3 | NA | NA | TGTGCCAGCAGCTTCCAGGGTGCTAGCACAGATACGCAGTATTTT | CASSFQGASTDTQYF
TRBJ2-7 | TRBV6-5 | NA | NA | TGTGCCAGCAGCCGGAGCCTGAACTCCTACGAGCAGTACTTC | CASSRSLNSYEQYF
TRBJ2-1 | TRBV7-6 | NA | TRBD1 | TGTGCCAGCAGCTTAGCGGCGGACAGGGGCGAGCAGTTCTTC | CASSLAADRGEQFF
TRBJ2-2 | TRBV28 | NA | NA | TGTGCCAGCAGAGGCCAGGATAACACCGGGGAGCTGTTTTTT | CASRGQDNTGELFF
TRBJ2-7 | TRBV27 | NA | TRBD2 | TGTGCCAGCAGCACTCGTGGAGCGGGGACCTCCTACGAGCAGTACTTC | CASSTRGAGTSYEQYF
TRBJ1-4 | TRBV19 | NA | NA | TGTGCCAGTAGTGACCGTGGGGACTCTAATGAAAAACTGTTTTTT | CASSDRGDSNEKLFF
TRBJ1-2 | TRBV29-1 | NA | NA | TGCAGCGTTGGGGGGCAGACCCGTAACTATGGCTACACCTTC | CSVGGQTRNYGYTF
TRBJ2-7 | TRBV6-5 | NA | NA | TGTGCCAGCAGCCCACAGGGTTACGAGCAGTACTTC | CASSPQGYEQYF
TRBJ2-2 | TRBV11-2 | NA | NA | TGTGCCAGCAGCCCTGGGGACCCAGCCAGGGAGCTGTTTTTT | CASSPGDPARELFF
TRBJ1-2 | TRBV30 | NA | NA | TGTGCCTGGAGTGTACAGGTTGGGACTATGCTTTATGGCTACACCTTC | CAWSVQVGTMLYGYTF
TRBJ2-5 | TRBV7-2 | once | NA | TGTGCCAGCAGCAGGGGGGGGGCACAAGAGACCCAGTACTTC | CASSRGGAQETQYF
TRBJ1-5 | TRBV2 | NA | NA | TGTGCCAGCAGTGAACAGGGCCCCTATAACAATCAGCCCCAGCATTTT | CASSEQGPYNNQPQHF
TRBJ1-5 | TRBV5-1 | NA | NA | TGCGCCAGCAGCTCCACGGGACTTGATCAGCCCCAGCATTTT | CASSSTGLDQPQHF
TRBJ1-5 | TRBV30 | NA | NA | TGTGCCTGGAGTTCGGGTAATAGCAATCAGCCCCAGCATTTT | CAWSSGNSNQPQHF
TRBJ2-7 | TRBV7-2 | once | NA | TGTGCCAGCAGCTCGGGGGGCGTTAGCGGAACCTACGAGCAGTACTTC | CASSSGGVSGTYEQYF
TRBJ2-4 | TRBV7-2 | NA | TRBD1 | TGTGCCAGCAGCTTCGGACAGGGAAACATTCAGTACTTC | CASSFGQGNIQYF
TRBJ2-7 | TRBV30 | NA | NA | TGTGCCTGGAGTGGCAGCGGCTACGAGCAGTACTTC | CAWSGSGYEQYF
TRBJ1-2 | TRBV16 | NA | NA | TGTGCCAGCAGCCAATTTATTAAGGGGAGTGGTAGTGGCTACACCTTC | CASSQFIKGSGSGYTF
TRBJ2-1 | TRBV2 | NA | TRBD2 | TGTGCCAGCAGTGAGCAGCGGGGGCCGTACAATGAGCAGTTCTTC | CASSEQRGPYNEQFF
TRBJ2-3 | TRBV18 | NA | NA | TGTGCCAGCTCACCACAAAGGGAGGAAACGCAGTATTTT | CASSPQREETQYF
TRBJ1-5 | TRBV28 | NA | NA | TGTGCCAGCAGTTTTGGGGACGCCGGTTTTGGGTCCCAGCATTTT | CASSFGDAGFGSQHF
TRBJ2-5 | TRBV5-6 | NA | TRBD1 | TGTGCCAGCAGCTTGTGGGACAGGCAAGAGACCCAGTACTTC | CASSLWDRQETQYF
TRBJ2-2 | TRBV27 | NA | NA | TGTGCCAGCAGCCGCAGGGGGGGGACCGGGGAGCTGTTTTTT | CASSRRGGTGELFF
TRBJ1-1 | TRBV2 | NA | TRBD1 | TGTGCCAGCAGTTCAGGACAGGGGGGAATGAACACTGAAGCTTTCTTT | CASSSGQGGMNTEAFF
TRBJ2-7 | TRBV30 | NA | NA | TGTGCCTGGAACTTCGGGACTGCCTCCTACGAGCAGTACTTC | CAWNFGTASYEQYF
TRBJ2-7 | TRBV28 | NA | NA | TGTGCCAGCAGAGGAACAGCCTACGAGCAGTACTTC | CASRGTAYEQYF
TRBJ1-6 | TRBV7-2 | NA | NA | TGTGCCAGCAGCCCAGGGGCCACGTATAATTCACCCCTCCACTTT | CASSPGATYNSPLHF
TRBJ2-3 | TRBV10-3 | NA | TRBD2 | TGTGCCATTGGCGGACTAGCGGGAGATACGCAGTATTTT | CAIGGLAGDTQYF
TRBJ1-6 | TRBV6-1 | NA | NA | TGTGCCAGTAAGAGCTCCTATAATTCACCCCTCCACTTT | CASKSSYNSPLHF
TRBJ2-5 | TRBV5-1 | once | TRBD2 | TGCGCCAGCAGCTTGGCCATGAGTCATGGACTAGCGGTAAAGGAGACCCAGTACTTC | CASSLAMSHGLAVKETQYF
TRBJ1-1 | TRBV6-6 | NA | NA | TGTGCCAGCAGTTACTCGAAGGCTGAAGCTTTCTTT | CASSYSKAEAFF
TRBJ1-1 | TRBV2 | few | TRBD1 | TGTGCCAGCAGCGACAGGGTTGGGACTGAAGCTTTCTTT | CASSDRVGTEAFF
TRBJ2-7 | TRBV2 | NA | NA | TGTGCCAGCAGTCTAAAAAACGAGCAGTACTTC | CASSLKNEQYF
TRBJ2-1 | TRBV6-5 | NA | NA | TGTGCCAGCAGTTATTTGGACGGCGACAATGAGCAGTTCTTC | CASSYLDGDNEQFF
TRBJ1-3 | TRBV5-1 | NA | NA | TGCGCCAGCAGCTCCTCAGGGAGTTCTGGAAACACCATATATTTT | CASSSSGSSGNTIYF
TRBJ1-2 | TRBV7-2 | once | NA | TGTGCCAGCAGCTTAGAACAGGACTATGGCTACACCTTC | CASSLEQDYGYTF
TRBJ2-3 | TRBV29-1 | NA | TRBD2 | TGCAGCGTTGGGGGAAGCGGGGGCCCCAAGGCAGATACGCAGTATTTT | CSVGGSGGPKADTQYF
TRBJ1-5 | TRBV18 | NA | TRBD1 | TGTGCCAGCTCACCACAGGGGGCAAGCAATCAGCCCCAGCATTTT | CASSPQGASNQPQHF